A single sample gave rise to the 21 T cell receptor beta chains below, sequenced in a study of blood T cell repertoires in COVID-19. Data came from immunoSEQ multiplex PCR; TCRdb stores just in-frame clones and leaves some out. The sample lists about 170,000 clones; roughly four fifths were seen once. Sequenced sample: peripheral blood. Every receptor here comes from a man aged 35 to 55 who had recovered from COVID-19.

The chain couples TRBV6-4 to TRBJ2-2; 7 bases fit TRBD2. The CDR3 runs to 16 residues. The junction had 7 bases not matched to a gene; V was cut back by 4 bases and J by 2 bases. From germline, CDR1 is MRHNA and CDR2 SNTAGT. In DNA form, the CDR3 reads TGTGCCAGCAGTGTAACGGGGGGACTCAACACCGGGGAGCTGTTTTTT. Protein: CASSVTGGLNTGELFF.

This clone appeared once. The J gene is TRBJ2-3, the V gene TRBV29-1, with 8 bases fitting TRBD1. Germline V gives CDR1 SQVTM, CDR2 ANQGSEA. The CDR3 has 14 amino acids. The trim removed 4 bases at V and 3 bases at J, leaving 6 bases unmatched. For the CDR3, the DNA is TGCAGCGTTGCTGGACAGGGATTTACAGATACGCAGTATTTT. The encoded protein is CSVAGQGFTDTQYF.

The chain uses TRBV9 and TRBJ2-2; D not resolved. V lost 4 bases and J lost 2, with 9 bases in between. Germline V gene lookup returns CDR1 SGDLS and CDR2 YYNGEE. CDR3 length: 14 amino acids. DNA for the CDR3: TGTGCCAGCAGCAGAGCCCTTAACACCGGGGAGCTGTTTTTT. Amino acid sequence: CASSRALNTGELFF.

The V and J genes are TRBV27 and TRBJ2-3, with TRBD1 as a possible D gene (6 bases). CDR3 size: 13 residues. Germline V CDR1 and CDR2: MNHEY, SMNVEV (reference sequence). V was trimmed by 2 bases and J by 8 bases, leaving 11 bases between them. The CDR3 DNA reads TGTGCCAGCAGTTTAGGGGGCCCCCGTACGCAGTATTTT. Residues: CASSLGGPRTQYF.

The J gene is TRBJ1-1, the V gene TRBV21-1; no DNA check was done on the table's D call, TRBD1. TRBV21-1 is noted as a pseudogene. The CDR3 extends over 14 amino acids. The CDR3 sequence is CASSKGQMNTEAFF. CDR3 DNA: TGTGCCAGCAGCAAAGGACAAATGAACACTGAAGCTTTCTTT.

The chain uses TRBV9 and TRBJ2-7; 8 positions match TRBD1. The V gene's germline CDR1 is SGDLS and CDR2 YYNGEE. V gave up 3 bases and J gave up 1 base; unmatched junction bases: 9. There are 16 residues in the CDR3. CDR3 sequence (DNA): TGTGCCAGCAGCGCATCCCCGGACAGGGCTTCCTACGAGCAGTACTTC. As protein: CASSASPDRASYEQYF.

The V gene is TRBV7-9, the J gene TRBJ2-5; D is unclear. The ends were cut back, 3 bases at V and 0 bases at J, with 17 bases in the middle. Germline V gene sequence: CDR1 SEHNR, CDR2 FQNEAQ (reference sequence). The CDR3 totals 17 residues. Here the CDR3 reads CASSLIGDGKHQETQYF. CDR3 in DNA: TGTGCCAGCAGCTTGATCGGAGACGGAAAGCACCAAGAGACCCAGTACTTC.

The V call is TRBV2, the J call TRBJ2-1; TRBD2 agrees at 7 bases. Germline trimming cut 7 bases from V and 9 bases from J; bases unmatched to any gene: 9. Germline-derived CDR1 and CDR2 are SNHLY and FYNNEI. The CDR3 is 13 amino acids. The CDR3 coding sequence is TGTGCCAGCACCCGCGGGGGAAAAGGTGAGCAGTTCTTC. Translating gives CASTRGGKGEQFF.

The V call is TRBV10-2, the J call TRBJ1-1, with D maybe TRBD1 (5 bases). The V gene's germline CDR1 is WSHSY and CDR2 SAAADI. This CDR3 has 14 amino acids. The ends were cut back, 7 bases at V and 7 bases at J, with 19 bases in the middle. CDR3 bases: TGCGCCAGCAATCCTAATGACAGCCCCGGTGAAGCTTTCTTT. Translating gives CASNPNDSPGEAFF.

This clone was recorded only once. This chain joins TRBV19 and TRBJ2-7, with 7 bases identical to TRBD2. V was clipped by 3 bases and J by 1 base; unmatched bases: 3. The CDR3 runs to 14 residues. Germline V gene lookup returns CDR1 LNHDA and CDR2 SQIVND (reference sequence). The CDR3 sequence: CASSISSGSYEQYF. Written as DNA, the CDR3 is TGTGCCAGTAGTATTTCTAGCGGATCCTACGAGCAGTACTTC.

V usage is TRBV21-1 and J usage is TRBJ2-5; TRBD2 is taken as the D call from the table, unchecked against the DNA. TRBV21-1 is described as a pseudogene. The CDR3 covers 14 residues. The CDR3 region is CASSYAGAGETQYF. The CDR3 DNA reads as TGTGCCAGCAGCTATGCGGGAGCCGGAGAGACCCAGTACTTC.

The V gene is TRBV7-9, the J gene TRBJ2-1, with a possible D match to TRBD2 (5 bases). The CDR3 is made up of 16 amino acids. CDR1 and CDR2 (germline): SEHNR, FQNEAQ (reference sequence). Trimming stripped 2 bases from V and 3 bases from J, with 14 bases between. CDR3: CASSLFEGSYYNEQFF. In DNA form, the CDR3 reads TGTGCCAGCAGCTTATTCGAGGGTAGCTACTACAATGAGCAGTTCTTC.

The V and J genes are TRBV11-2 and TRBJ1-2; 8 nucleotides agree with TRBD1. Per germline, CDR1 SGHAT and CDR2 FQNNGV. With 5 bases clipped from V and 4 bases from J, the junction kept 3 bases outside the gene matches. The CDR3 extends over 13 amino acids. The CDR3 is CASSPGQGYGYTF. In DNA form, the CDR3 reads TGTGCCAGCAGCCCCGGACAGGGCTATGGCTACACCTTC.

This CDR3 reads CASSFAGLEADTQYF. CDR3 nucleotide sequence: TGCGCCAGCAGCTTTGCGGGACTGGAAGCAGATACGCAGTATTTT. The chain combines TRBV5-1 with TRBJ2-3; possibly TRBD2 for D (6 bases). This CDR3 spans 15 amino acids. Germline V gives CDR1 SGHRS, CDR2 YFSETQ. Deletions cut 2 bases from V and 4 bases from J, with 14 bases between. Full variable domain (remainder filled in from reference TRBV5-1 and TRBJ2-3): KAGVTQTPRYLIKTRGQQVTLSCSPISGHRSVSWYQQTPGQGLQFLFEYFSETQRNKGNFPGRFSGRQFSNSRSEMNVSTLELGDSALYLCASSFAGLEADTQYFGPGTRLTVL.

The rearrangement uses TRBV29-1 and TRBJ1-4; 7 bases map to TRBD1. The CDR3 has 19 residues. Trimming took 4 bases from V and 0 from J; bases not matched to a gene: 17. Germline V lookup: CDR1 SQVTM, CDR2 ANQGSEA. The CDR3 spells CSVGWDSQVGIATNEKLFF. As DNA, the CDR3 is TGCAGCGTTGGGTGGGACAGCCAAGTCGGAATTGCAACTAATGAAAAACTGTTTTTT.

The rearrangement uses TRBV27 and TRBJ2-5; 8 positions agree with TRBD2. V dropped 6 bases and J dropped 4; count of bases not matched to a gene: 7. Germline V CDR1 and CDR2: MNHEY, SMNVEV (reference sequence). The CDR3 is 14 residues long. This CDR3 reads CASSAQAGVETQYF. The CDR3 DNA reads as TGTGCCAGCAGCGCACAAGCGGGAGTAGAGACCCAGTACTTC.

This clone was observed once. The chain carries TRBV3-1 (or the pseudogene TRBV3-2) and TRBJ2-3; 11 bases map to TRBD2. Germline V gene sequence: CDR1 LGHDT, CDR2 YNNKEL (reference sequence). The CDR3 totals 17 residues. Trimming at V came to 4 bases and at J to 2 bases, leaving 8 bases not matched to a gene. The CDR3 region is CASSPRRLAGLTDTQYF. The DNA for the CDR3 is TGTGCCAGCAGCCCCCGGCGACTAGCGGGGCTCACAGATACGCAGTATTTT.

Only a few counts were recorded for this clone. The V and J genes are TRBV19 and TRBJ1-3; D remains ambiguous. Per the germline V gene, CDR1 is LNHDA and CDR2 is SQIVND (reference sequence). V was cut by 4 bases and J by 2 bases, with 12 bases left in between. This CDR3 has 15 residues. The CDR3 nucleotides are TGTGCCAGTAGTACCTTCGGGTTGACTGGAAACACCATATATTTT. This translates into CASSTFGLTGNTIYF. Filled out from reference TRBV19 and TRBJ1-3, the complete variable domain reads DGGITQSPKYLFRKEGQNVTLSCEQNLNHDAMYWYRQDPGQGLRLIYYSQIVNDFQKGDIAEGYSVSREKKESFPLTVTSAQKNPTAFYLCASSTFGLTGNTIYFGEGSWLTVV.

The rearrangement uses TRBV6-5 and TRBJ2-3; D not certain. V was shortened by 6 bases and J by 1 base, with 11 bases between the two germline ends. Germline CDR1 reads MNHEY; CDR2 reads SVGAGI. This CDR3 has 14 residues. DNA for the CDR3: TGTGCCAGCAGGCCTAGATTGGGCACAGATACGCAGTATTTT. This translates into CASRPRLGTDTQYF.

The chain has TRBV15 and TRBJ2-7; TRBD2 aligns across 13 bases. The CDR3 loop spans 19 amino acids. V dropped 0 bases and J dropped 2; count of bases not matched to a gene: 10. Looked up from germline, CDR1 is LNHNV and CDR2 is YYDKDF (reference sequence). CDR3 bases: TGTGCCACCAGCAGAGATCCCGGACTAGCGGGAGCCCCTCCCTACGAGCAGTACTTC. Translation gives CATSRDPGLAGAPPYEQYF.

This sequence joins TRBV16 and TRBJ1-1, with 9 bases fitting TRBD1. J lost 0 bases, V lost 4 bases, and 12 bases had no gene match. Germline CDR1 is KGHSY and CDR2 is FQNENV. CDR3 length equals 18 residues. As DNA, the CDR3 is TGTGCCAGCAGCCCCGGGACAGGGATGCTGGCGATGAACACTGAAGCTTTCTTT. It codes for CASSPGTGMLAMNTEAFF. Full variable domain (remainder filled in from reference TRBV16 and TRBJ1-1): GEEVAQTPKHLVRGEGQKAKLYCAPIKGHSYVFWYQQVLKNEFKFLISFQNENVFDETGMPKERFSAKCLPNSPCSLEIQATKLEDSAVYFCASSPGTGMLAMNTEAFFGQGTRLTVV.